The 2 T cell receptor beta chains listed next were all sequenced from one sample in a study of response to subunit inactivated influenza vaccine listed by TCRdb under 2018. The library was made by RT-PCR. TCRdb records Illumina HiSeq 2500 as the sequencer. TCRdb redid the processing of the public reads, applying fastp at Q25 and MiXCR, and retained in-frame beta chains. Entries that share a CDR3 protein sequence are merged under the most common genes and DNA. The sample table holds 600,000 to 850,000 distinct CDR3 sequences, of which around 13% were seen once. 7.6% of the sample rests with the top ten. The material was PBMCs from blood, obtained about 14 days before vaccination. The receptor set was obtained from a man in his forties or fifties who received an inactivated influenza vaccine. Donor details come from another sample of the same person, matched by shared clones.

The sample holds a few counts of this clonotype. At one end, the junction sequence differs from germline, possibly due to a read error. The chain has TRBV28 and TRBJ2-7; 9 bases match TRBD2. Germline V CDR1 and CDR2: MDHEN, SYDVKM. The CDR3 has 13 residues. CDR3 in DNA: TGTGCCAGCAGTTTAATCTTGCGGGGGGGCCTTTATTTC. It is translated as CASSLILRGGLYF. Looking up the rest from reference TRBV28 and TRBJ2-7 gives the full variable domain: DVKVTQSSRYLVKRTGEKVFLECVQDMDHENMFWYRQDPGLGLRLIYFSYDVKMKEKGDIPEGYSVSREKKERFSLILESASTNQTSMYLCASSLILRGGLYFGPGTRLTVT.

The rearrangement joins TRBV19 to TRBJ2-2; D is ambiguous. From germline, CDR1 is LNHDA and CDR2 SQIVND (reference sequence). Trimming cost V 3 bases and J 5 bases, with 4 bases left between them. The CDR3 is 12 amino acids. This CDR3 reads CASSMRTGELFF. DNA of the CDR3: TGTGCCAGTAGTATGAGGACCGGGGAGCTGTTTTTT.